This TCR beta chain emerged from a study of cytomegalovirus exposure and HLA in healthy donors. V was pared by 2 bases and J by 9 bases, with 11 bases between. Germline CDR1 is SGHVS and CDR2 is FNYEAQ. CDR3 length: 13 residues. On this clone itself: No antigen is known for it.

The PCR was carried out with 60 Vbeta primers and 13 Jbeta primers. Libraries were prepared by immunoSEQ multiplex PCR; TCRdb keeps only in-frame clonotypes and omits some of them. Here the sample spans roughly 140,000 clones, about four fifths being singletons. Study results and caveats: Prior analysis indicated that the majority of TCR beta V segments exhibited productivity approximately 87% or approximately 30% of the time.

Source material: PBMCs. The TCR originated in a man aged 35-49 years in good health and CMV-seronegative. This sequence joins TRBV7-6 and TRBJ2-1; D gene ambiguous. CDR3 sequence (DNA): TGTGCCAGCAGCTTAAGTCAGGATGTTGAGCAGTTCTTC. This sequence encodes CASSLSQDVEQFF.